The next 3 T cell receptor beta chains were all read from a single sample in a study of glioma-infiltrating T cells after dendritic cell vaccination. Sequenced by immunoSEQ multiplex PCR; TCRdb stores in-frame clones only, minus some. The repertoire consists of roughly 47,000 clones, with less than 90% occurring once and the leading ten covering 11%. This material consisted of blood, taken before dendritic cell vaccination. The receptors stem from a human donor with glioblastoma.

Here the CDR3 DNA reads TGTGCCAGCAGTTACAGGGTTGGTCAGCCCCAGCATTTT. Translation gives CASSYRVGQPQHF. The rearrangement uses TRBV7-2 and TRBJ1-5, with D possibly matching TRBD1 (6 bases). Germline assignment: CDR1 SGHTA and CDR2 FQGNSA. Trimming stripped 6 bases from V and 6 bases from J, with 12 bases between. The CDR3 has 13 residues.

The V gene is TRBV4-1, the J gene TRBJ2-2; 8 nucleotides agree with TRBD2. Unmatched junction bases numbered 5, after V lost 4 bases and J lost 4 bases. Germline CDR1 MGHRA, CDR2 YSYEKL. The CDR3 runs 15 residues. The CDR3 coding sequence is TGCGCCAGCAGCCCAGGACTAGCCGGCACCGGGGAGCTGTTTTTT. Translation: CASSPGLAGTGELFF.

The gene calls are TRBV7-3 and TRBJ2-5, with D perhaps TRBD2 (5 bases). Germline-derived CDR1 and CDR2 are SGHTA and FQGTGA. The CDR3 sequence is 15 residues long. V dropped 2 bases and J dropped 4 bases, with 14 bases sitting between them. CDR3 in amino acids: CASSLAAGLGETQYF. CDR3 nucleotides: TGTGCCAGCAGCTTAGCGGCGGGCCTGGGAGAGACCCAGTACTTC.